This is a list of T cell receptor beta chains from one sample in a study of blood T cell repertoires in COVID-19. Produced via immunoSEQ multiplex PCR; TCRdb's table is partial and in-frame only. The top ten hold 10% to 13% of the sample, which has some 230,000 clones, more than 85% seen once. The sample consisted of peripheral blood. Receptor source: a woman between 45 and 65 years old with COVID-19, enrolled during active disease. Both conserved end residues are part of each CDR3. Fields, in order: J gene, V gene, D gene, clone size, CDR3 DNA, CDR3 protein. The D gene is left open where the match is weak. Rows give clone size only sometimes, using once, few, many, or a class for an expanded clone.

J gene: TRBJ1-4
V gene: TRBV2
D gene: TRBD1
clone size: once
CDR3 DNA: TGTGCCAGTCGTTTGGGCGACAGGGGAACTGAAAAACTGTTTTTT
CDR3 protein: CASRLGDRGTEKLFF

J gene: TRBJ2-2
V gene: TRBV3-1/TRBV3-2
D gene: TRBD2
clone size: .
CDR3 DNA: TGTGCCAGCAGCTCCCGACTAGCGGGGAGACGGACCGGGGAGCTGTTTTTT
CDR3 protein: CASSSRLAGRRTGELFF

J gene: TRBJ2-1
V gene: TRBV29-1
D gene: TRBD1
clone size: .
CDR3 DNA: TGCAGCGTTGAAGGGGTCGGGACAGGGGTAGCCTCCTACAATGAGCAGTTCTTC
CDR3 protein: CSVEGVGTGVASYNEQFF

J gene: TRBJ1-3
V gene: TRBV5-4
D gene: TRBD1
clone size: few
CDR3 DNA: TGTGCCAGCAGTAACAGGGGGTTCTCTGGAAACACCATATATTTT
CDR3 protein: CASSNRGFSGNTIYF

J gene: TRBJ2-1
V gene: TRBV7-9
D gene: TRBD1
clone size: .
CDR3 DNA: TGTGCCAGCAGCCAGGGACAGGGGGCGGGGAATGAGCAGTTCTTC
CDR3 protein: CASSQGQGAGNEQFF

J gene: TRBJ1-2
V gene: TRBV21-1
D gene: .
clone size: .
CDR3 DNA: TGTGCCAGCAGCATTCTCAGACGGAGGCCTGGCGGCTACACCTTC
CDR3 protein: CASSILRRRPGGYTF

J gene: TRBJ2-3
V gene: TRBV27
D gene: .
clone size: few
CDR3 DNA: TGTGCCAGCAGGACTGCCGTGGGTACGCAGTATTTT
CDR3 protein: CASRTAVGTQYF

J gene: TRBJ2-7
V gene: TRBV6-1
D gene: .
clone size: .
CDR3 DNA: TGTGCCAGCAGTGAAAGACTGGCCTACGAGCAGTACTTC
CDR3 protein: CASSERLAYEQYF

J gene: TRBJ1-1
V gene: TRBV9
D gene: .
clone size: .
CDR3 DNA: TGTGCCAGCAGCGTTACAGGAGCGAACACTGAAGCTTTCTTT
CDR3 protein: CASSVTGANTEAFF

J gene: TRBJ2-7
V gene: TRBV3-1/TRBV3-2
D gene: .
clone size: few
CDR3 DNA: TGTGCCAGCAGCCAAGCAGTACACTACGAGCAGTACTTC
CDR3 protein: CASSQAVHYEQYF

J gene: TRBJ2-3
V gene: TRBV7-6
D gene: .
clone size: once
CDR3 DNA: TGTGCCAGCAGCTTAGGATCCGGGCGAGGGAGAGATACGCAGTATTTT
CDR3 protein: CASSLGSGRGRDTQYF

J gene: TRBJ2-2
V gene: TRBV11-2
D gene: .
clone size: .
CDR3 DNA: TGTGCCAGCCTCCTCCGGTGGACCGGGGAGCTGTTTTTT
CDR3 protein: CASLLRWTGELFF